Reported below is one T cell receptor (beta chain). This clone was counted between two and nine times. Its antigen is still unknown. No much larger clone exists at a distance of one base, and base qualities are not known. This entry is derived from a study of tumour-infiltrating T cells in Burkitt lymphoma (dated by TCRdb to about 2020). In terms of the full investigation: TCR repertoire data were correlated with clinical outcome; productive clonality predicted overall and progression-free survival, independent of established prognosticators including age at diagnosis.

The germline V gene (reference sequence) yields SEHNR for CDR1 and FQNEAQ for CDR2. Measured from the cysteine to the phenylalanine, the CDR3 is 15 residues long. The retained sequence is limited to the CDR3, 45 bases, with the frame set at the first base. From V the trimming removes 4 bases and from J it removes 3 bases, while the gene matches leave 5 bases of the junction unaccounted for. Libraries were constructed by the immunoSEQ multiplex PCR assay. As stored in TCRdb, this immuneACCESS dataset retains in-frame rearrangements with V and J assigned. A fraction of the clones does not appear; measured against another copy, unresolved V genes explain less than half of the discrepancy, and the remainder lacks a known reason. In this sample the table shows 5,000 to 6,500 clones, about 15% of which occur a single time. The ten largest clones capture roughly an eighth of the sample.

The rearrangement combines TRBV7-9 with TRBJ1-5, and 8 junctional nucleotides match TRBD1. Material for sequencing was tumor tissue. This clonotype was obtained from a human donor with diffuse large B-cell lymphoma. The sequence in DNA is TGTGCCAGCAGCTCTGGACAGGGTCTCAATCAGCCCCAGCATTTT. Its amino acids are CASSSGQGLNQPQHF.